This TCR beta chain appears in the sequencing data of a study of T cell responses to AZD1222 COVID-19 vaccine. The repertoire was sequenced with immunoSEQ multiplex PCR; TCRdb's copy has only in-frame clones and lacks some. The repertoire includes 90,000 to 150,000 clones, over 75% of them detected once, and almost 9.5% sits in the top ten. Of note for this clone: The sample contains more than one DNA sequence encoding this CDR3.

The sample consisted of peripheral blood, taken on day 0 of AZD1222 vaccination. The origin of this receptor is an adult in good health.

CDR3 in DNA: TGCGCCAGCAGCTTGGGAGGAAACACTGAAGCTTTCTTT. It specifies CASSLGGNTEAFF. J is TRBJ1-1 and V is TRBV5-1; D is unresolved. Germline-derived CDR1 and CDR2 are SGHRS and YFSETQ. The CDR3 runs to 13 residues. Trimming removed 0 bases at V and 2 bases at J, with 5 bases between.